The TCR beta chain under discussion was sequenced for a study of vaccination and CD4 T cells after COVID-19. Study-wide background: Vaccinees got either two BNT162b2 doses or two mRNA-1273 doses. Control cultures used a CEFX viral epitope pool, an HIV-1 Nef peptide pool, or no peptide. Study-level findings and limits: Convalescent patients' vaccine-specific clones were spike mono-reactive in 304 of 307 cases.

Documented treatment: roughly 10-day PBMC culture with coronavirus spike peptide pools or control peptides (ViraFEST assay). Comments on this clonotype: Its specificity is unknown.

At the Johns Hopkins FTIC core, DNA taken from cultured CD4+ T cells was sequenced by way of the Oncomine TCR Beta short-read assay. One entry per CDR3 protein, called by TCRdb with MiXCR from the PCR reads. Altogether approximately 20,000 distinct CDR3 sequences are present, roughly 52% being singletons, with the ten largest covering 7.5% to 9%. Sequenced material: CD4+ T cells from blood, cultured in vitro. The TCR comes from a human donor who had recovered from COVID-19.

CDR3 region: CASSIQGEETEAFF. The CDR3 DNA is TGTGCCAGCAGTATACAGGGTGAGGAAACTGAAGCTTTCTTT. The chain is built from TRBV2 and TRBJ1-1, with D possibly being TRBD1 (6 bases). Germline CDR1 is SNHLY and CDR2 is FYNNEI. The length of the CDR3 is 14 residues. Trimming took off 5 bases at V and 5 bases at J, with 15 bases between the two ends.